This T cell receptor (beta chain) was sequenced for a study of regulatory T cells in long-lasting Graves disease. Investigators prepared the TCR beta libraries by applying iRepertoire HTBI primers and Arm-PCR of CDR3 regions. TCRdb recomputed calls from the multiplex PCR reads with MiXCR, one row per CDR3 protein. The table has about 620,000 distinct CDR3 sequences, roughly 15% seen once. From germline, CDR1 is SGDLS and CDR2 YYNGEE. This CDR3 region has 16 residues. V was cut by 3 bases and J by 3 bases, with 16 bases left in between. Indicated time point: newly diagnosed GD, antithyroid drugs for less than 3 months. The TCR library was made from RNA extracted from PBMCs. The same specimen was also included in a second study, on T cells in Graves' hyperthyroidism and ophthalmopathy.

The receptor's source is a woman in her thirties with Graves disease. The chain recombines TRBV9 with TRBJ1-3; a possible D gene is TRBD1 (5 bases). Material: peripheral blood mononuclear cells (PBMCs), obtained at new diagnosis, from a patient treated with antithyroid drugs. The CDR3 protein is CASSGAGPGGGNTIYF. The CDR3 DNA sequence: TGTGCCAGCAGCGGCGCTGGGCCCGGGGGTGGAAACACCATATATTTT.